The present entry profiles one T cell receptor beta chain with its context. This entry comes from a study of PD-1 blockade in classical Hodgkin lymphoma. Repertoires were generated with immunoSEQ multiplex PCR, while TCRdb's copy carries only in-frame clones and drops some. In the table there are 75,000 to 100,000 clones, 90% to 95% of which are singletons. Described time point: cycle 4 day 1 (C4D1), after about 6 weeks of nivolumab. Relapses following autologous stem cell transplantation were seen in all patients, with brentuximab vedotin exposure varying. This TCR came from a human donor with classical Hodgkin lymphoma. Material: peripheral blood mononuclear cells (PBMCs), obtained before the fourth cycle of nivolumab.

The CDR3 DNA reads as TGTGCCAGCAGTTCAGGGGTCCCTGCTAGCGGGAATCCCTACGAGCAGTACTTC. Translation: CASSSGVPASGNPYEQYF. The chain combines TRBV28 with TRBJ2-7; 9 bases line up with TRBD2. CDR3 length: 18 amino acids. After removal of 4 bases from V and 2 bases from J, the junction contained 15 bases not matched to a gene. CDR1 MDHEN and CDR2 SYDVKM come from the germline V gene.